This T cell receptor (beta chain) emerged from a study of spatial heterogeneity in lung cancer. Time point defined: sample taken at primary tumor resection. The authors sequenced whole RNA from tumor, nontumor lung or frozen PBMC without sorting. TCR cDNA molecules each carried a unique molecular identifier. TCRdb fed the 5' RACE reads into MiXCR, producing one record per CDR3 protein. The sample lists more than 3,500 distinct CDR3 sequences, over 8% occurring once. The sequences come from PBMCs, collected at surgery. The origin of this receptor is a male donor with early-stage non-small cell lung cancer.

In DNA form, the CDR3 reads TGTGCCAGCAGGGCGGGGGCCAGCTCCTACAATGAGCAGTTCTTC. Translating gives CASRAGASSYNEQFF. The V call is TRBV27, the J call TRBJ2-1; tentatively, D is TRBD2 (7 bases). CDR1 is MNHEY, CDR2 SMNVEV, per germline (reference sequence). With 6 bases removed from V and 0 bases from J, the gap between germline ends came to 12 bases. The CDR3 is 15 residues long.